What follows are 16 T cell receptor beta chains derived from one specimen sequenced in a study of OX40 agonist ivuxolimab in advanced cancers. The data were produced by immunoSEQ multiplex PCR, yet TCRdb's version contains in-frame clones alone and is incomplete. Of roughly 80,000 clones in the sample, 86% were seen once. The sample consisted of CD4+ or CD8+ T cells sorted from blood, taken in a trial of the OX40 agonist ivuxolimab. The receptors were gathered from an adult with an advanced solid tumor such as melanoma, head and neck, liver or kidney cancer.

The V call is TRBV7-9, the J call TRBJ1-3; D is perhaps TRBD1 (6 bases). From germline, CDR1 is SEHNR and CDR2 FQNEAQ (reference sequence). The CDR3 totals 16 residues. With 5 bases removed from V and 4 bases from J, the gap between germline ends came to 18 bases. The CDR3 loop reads CASSRRQAFMGNTIYF. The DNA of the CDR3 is TGTGCCAGCAGCCGAAGACAGGCCTTTATGGGAAACACCATATATTTT.

The CDR3 DNA sequence: TGTGCCAGCAGCTTACGTTCAGGGAATCTCTTGGGGGCCAACGTCCTGACTTTC. This translates into CASSLRSGNLLGANVLTF. The genes are TRBV7-3 and TRBJ2-6; possible D gene TRBD1, 5 bases. The germline gives CDR1 SGHTA, CDR2 FQGTGA. The CDR3 extends over 18 amino acids. V lost 2 bases to trimming and J lost 4 bases, with 18 bases between them.

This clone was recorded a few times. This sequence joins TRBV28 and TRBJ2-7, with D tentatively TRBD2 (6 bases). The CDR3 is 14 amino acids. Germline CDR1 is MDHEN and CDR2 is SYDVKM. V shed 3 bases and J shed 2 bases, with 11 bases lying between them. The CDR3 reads CASSLAGPPYEQYF. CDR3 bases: TGTGCCAGCAGTTTGGCGGGGCCTCCCTACGAGCAGTACTTC.

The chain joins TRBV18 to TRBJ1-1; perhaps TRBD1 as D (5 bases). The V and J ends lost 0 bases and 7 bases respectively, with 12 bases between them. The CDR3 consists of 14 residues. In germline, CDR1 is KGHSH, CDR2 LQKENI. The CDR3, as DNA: TGTGCCAGCTCACCACCCTCAGGGTCTCTTGAAGCTTTCTTT. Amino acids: CASSPPSGSLEAFF.

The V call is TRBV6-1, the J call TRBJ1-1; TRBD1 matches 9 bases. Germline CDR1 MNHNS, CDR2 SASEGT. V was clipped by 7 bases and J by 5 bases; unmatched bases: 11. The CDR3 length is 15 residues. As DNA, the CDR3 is TGTGCCAGCACTTTCAGGACAGGGGTGGGGACTGAAGCTTTCTTT. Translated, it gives CASTFRTGVGTEAFF.

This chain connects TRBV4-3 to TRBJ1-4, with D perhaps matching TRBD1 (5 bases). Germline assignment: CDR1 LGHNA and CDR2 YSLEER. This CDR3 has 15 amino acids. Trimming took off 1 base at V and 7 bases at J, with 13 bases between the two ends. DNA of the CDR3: TGCGCCAGCAGCCAAGTCCGGGGGTTTGGTGAAAAACTGTTTTTT. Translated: CASSQVRGFGEKLFF.

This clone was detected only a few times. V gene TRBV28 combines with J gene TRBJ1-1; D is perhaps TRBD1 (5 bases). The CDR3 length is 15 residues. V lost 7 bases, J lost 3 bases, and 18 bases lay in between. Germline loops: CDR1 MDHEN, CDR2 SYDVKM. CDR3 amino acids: CASTTMGVGDTEAFF. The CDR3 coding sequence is TGTGCCAGCACTACTATGGGGGTGGGGGACACTGAAGCTTTCTTT.

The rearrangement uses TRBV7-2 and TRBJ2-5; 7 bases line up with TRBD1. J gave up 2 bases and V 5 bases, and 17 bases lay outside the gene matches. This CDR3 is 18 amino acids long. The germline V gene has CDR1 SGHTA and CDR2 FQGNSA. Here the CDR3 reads CASSPAYTPGTDQETQYF. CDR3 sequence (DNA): TGTGCCAGCAGCCCAGCTTACACCCCTGGGACAGATCAAGAGACCCAGTACTTC.

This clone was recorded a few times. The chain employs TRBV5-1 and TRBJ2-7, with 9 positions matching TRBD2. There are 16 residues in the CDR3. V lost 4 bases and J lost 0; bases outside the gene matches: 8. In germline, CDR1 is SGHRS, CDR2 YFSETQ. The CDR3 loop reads CASSPGLAPSSYEQYF. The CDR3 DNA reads TGCGCCAGCAGCCCCGGACTAGCGCCAAGCTCCTACGAGCAGTACTTC.

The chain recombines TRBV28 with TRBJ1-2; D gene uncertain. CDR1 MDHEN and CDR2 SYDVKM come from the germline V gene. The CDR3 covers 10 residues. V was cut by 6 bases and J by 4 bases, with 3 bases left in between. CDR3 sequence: CASRAYGYTF. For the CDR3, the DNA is TGTGCCAGCAGGGCCTATGGCTACACCTTC.

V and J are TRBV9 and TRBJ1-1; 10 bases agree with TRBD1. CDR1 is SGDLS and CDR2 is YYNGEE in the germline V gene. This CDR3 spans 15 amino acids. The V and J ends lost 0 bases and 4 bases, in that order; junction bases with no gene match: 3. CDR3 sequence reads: CASSVVGQGGTEAFF. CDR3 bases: TGTGCCAGCAGCGTAGTAGGACAGGGGGGCACTGAAGCTTTCTTT.

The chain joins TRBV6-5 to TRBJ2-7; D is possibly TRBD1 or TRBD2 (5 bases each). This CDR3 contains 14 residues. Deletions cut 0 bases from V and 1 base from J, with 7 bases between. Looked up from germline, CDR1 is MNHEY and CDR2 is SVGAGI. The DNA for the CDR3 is TGTGCCAGCAGTTACTCTGGGGGATCCTACGAGCAGTACTTC. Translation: CASSYSGGSYEQYF.

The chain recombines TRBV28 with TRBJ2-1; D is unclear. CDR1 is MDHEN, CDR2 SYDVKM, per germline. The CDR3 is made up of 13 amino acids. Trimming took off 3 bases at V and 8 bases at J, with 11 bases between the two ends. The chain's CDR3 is CASSLRRQDEQFF. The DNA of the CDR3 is TGTGCCAGCAGTTTGCGCAGGCAAGATGAGCAGTTCTTC.

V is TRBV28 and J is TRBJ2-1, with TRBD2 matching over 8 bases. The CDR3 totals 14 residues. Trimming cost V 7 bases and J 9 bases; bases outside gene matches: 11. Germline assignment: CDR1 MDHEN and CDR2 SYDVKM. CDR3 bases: TGTGCCAGCATGAGCGGGAGTCGAGGCTCTGAGCAGTTCTTC. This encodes CASMSGSRGSEQFF. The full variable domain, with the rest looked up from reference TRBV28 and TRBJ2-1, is DVKVTQSSRYLVKRTGEKVFLECVQDMDHENMFWYRQDPGLGLRLIYFSYDVKMKEKGDIPEGYSVSREKKERFSLILESASTNQTSMYLCASMSGSRGSEQFFGPGTRLTVL.

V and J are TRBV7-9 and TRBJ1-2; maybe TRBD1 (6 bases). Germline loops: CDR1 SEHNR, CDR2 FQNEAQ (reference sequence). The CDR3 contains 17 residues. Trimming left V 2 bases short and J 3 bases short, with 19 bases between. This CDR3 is CASSLIRDNRLYYGYTF. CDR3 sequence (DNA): TGTGCCAGCAGCTTAATTCGGGACAACAGACTTTACTATGGCTACACCTTC. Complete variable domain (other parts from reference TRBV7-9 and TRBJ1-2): DTGVSQNPRHKITKRGQNVTFRCDPISEHNRLYWYRQTLGQGPEFLTYFQNEAQLEKSRLLSDRFSAERPKGSFSTLEIQRTEQGDSAMYLCASSLIRDNRLYYGYTFGSGTRLTVV.

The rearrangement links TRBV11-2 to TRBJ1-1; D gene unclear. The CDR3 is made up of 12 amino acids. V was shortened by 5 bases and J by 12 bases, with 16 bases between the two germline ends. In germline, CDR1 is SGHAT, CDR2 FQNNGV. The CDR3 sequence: CASSRRGTKTFF. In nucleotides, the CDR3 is TGTGCCAGCAGCCGCCGGGGAACTAAAACTTTCTTT.